The 14 T cell receptor beta chains below come from one sample, sequenced in a study of CD8 T cells in ankylosing spondylitis (TCRdb year 2017). Library preparation was by 5' RACE. The run used an Illumina HiSeq 2500. TCRdb reprocessed the public reads (quality trimming at Q25 with fastp, clone calling with MiXCR) and kept in-frame beta chains. Rows are combined by CDR3 protein, so each entry shows the most common genes and DNA. The sample has under 150,000 distinct CDR3 sequences on record, 9.5% to 12% of them singletons. The ten largest clones take up roughly 4% of the sample. The sequenced sample consisted of blood, either unsorted or a sorted T cell fraction (not recorded which). The receptors were gathered from a female donor with ankylosing spondylitis or in good health (not recorded which).

Worth noting for this clonotype: It may be a read error: a sequence one base away is much more abundant. The chain employs TRBV11-3 and TRBJ2-7; TRBD1 matches 10 bases. V lost 5 bases to trimming and J lost 6 bases; unmatched junction nucleotides: 16. Germline CDR1 reads SGHNT; CDR2 reads YENEEA. There are 17 residues in the CDR3. CDR3 DNA: TGTGCCAGCAGCCGAATGACTTGGACAGGGGGGAGTGGCGAGCAGTACTTC. Protein sequence: CASSRMTWTGGSGEQYF. The full variable domain, its missing parts supplied by reference TRBV11-3 and TRBJ2-7, is EAGVVQSPRYKIIEKKQPVAFWCNPISGHNTLYWYLQNLGQGPELLIRYENEEAVDDSQLPKDRFSAERLKGVDSTLKIQPAELGDSAVYLCASSRMTWTGGSGEQYFGPGTRLTVT.

The chain recombines TRBV20-1 with TRBJ2-3, with TRBD2 as a possible D gene (6 bases). The CDR3 runs 16 residues. Germline CDR1 reads DFQATT; CDR2 reads SNEGSKA (reference sequence). V lost 2 bases and J 1 base, leaving 16 bases between the germline ends. The CDR3 DNA follows: TGCAGTGCTAGATCGCCTAGCGAGGGTGGCACAGATACGCAGTATTTT. Amino acid sequence: CSARSPSEGGTDTQYF.

Ten or more counts support this clonotype. The rearrangement joins TRBV7-8 to TRBJ2-4; 7 positions agree with TRBD1. Per germline, CDR1 SGHVS and CDR2 FQNEAQ. Losses at the gene ends were 4 bases for V and 6 bases for J; bases not matched to a gene: 9. This CDR3 region has 15 residues. CDR3 protein: CASSSPGTALNIQYF. In DNA form, the CDR3 reads TGTGCCAGCAGCTCACCCGGGACAGCTTTAAACATTCAGTACTTC. Full variable domain (rest looked up from reference TRBV7-8 and TRBJ2-4): GAGVSQSPRYKVAKRGQDVALRCDPISGHVSLFWYQQALGQGPEFLTYFQNEAQLDKSGLPSDRFFAERPEGSVSTLKIQRTQQEDSAVYLCASSSPGTALNIQYFGAGTRLSVL.

This clonotype occurred many times. V is TRBV20-1 and J is TRBJ1-2; D uncertain. The CDR3 consists of 13 residues. The germline V gene has CDR1 DFQATT and CDR2 SNEGSKA (reference sequence). V lost 3 bases and J 5 bases, leaving 13 bases between the germline ends. The CDR3 protein is CSASPVATYGYTF. The CDR3 bases are TGCAGTGCTAGCCCTGTGGCGACGTATGGCTACACCTTC.

This clonotype occurred a few times. The chain couples TRBV9 to TRBJ1-1; 9 nucleotides line up with TRBD1. The CDR3 contains 15 residues. Germline CDR1 reads SGDLS; CDR2 reads YYNGEE. Unmatched junction bases numbered 8, after V lost 4 bases and J lost 4 bases. CDR3 sequence reads: CASSYAGQGFTEAFF. CDR3 nucleotides: TGTGCCAGCAGCTATGCTGGACAGGGGTTCACTGAAGCTTTCTTT.

This clonotype occurred many times. CDR3 sequence: CASSPLYNTGELFF. DNA for the CDR3: TGTGCCAGCAGCCCACTCTACAACACCGGGGAGCTGTTTTTT. The genes are TRBV11-2 and TRBJ2-2; D is unclear. The CDR3 consists of 14 residues. Trimming removed 5 bases at V and 2 bases at J, with 9 bases between. CDR1 is SGHAT and CDR2 is FQNNGV in the germline V gene.

Ten or more counts support this clonotype. The chain carries TRBV24-1 and TRBJ2-1; D possibly matches TRBD1 or TRBD2 (5 bases each). Per germline, CDR1 KGHDR and CDR2 SFDVKD. V was pared by 4 bases and J by 2 bases, with 14 bases between. The CDR3 loop spans 16 amino acids. CDR3 loop: CATSESGTGPYNEQFF. In DNA, the CDR3 is TGTGCCACCAGTGAGTCTGGGACGGGACCCTACAATGAGCAGTTCTTC.

Ten or more counts support this clonotype. V and J are TRBV14 and TRBJ2-3; TRBD2 agrees at 8 bases. V dropped 1 base and J dropped 0; count of bases not matched to a gene: 9. CDR1 is SGHDN and CDR2 is FVKESK in the germline V gene. The CDR3 covers 18 residues. CDR3 in amino acids: CASSQGLAWSTSTDTQYF. The CDR3 nucleotides read TGTGCCAGCAGCCAAGGACTAGCGTGGTCTACTAGCACAGATACGCAGTATTTT.

In this sample, this clonotype turned up a few times. The J gene is TRBJ2-3, the V gene TRBV4-2, with 9 bases identical to TRBD2. The germline V gene has CDR1 LGHNA and CDR2 YNFKEQ. The CDR3 is 17 amino acids. V dropped 1 base and J dropped 1; count of bases not matched to a gene: 6. The chain's CDR3 is CASSQGSGSVGTDTQYF. The CDR3, as DNA: TGTGCCAGCAGCCAAGGTAGCGGGAGTGTCGGCACAGATACGCAGTATTTT.

This clonotype was recorded at least ten times. The rearrangement joins TRBV9 to TRBJ1-2; TRBD1 is a possible D gene (5 bases). Germline V lookup: CDR1 SGDLS, CDR2 YYNGEE. CDR3 length: 16 residues. With 4 bases removed from V and 4 bases from J, the gap between germline ends came to 20 bases. The CDR3 region has the DNA TGTGCCAGCAGCCCCCGGACGGACAATTTTGCCTATGGCTACACCTTC. Translated, it gives CASSPRTDNFAYGYTF.

This clonotype was seen many times. This chain connects TRBV29-1 to TRBJ2-5; D perhaps matches TRBD1 (6 bases). This CDR3 region has 11 residues. The germline V gene has CDR1 SQVTM and CDR2 ANQGSEA. The V and J ends lost 5 bases and 3 bases respectively, with 7 bases between them. Written as DNA, the CDR3 is TGCAGCGTTTACAGGGAAGAGACCCAGTACTTC. Protein: CSVYREETQYF.

This clonotype was counted at least ten times. The CDR3 sequence: CASSVFSNTEAFF. CDR3 in DNA: TGCGCCAGCAGCGTCTTTTCGAACACTGAAGCTTTCTTT. The rearrangement links TRBV5-1 to TRBJ1-1; D is ambiguous. Germline V lookup: CDR1 SGHRS, CDR2 YFSETQ. CDR3 length: 13 amino acids. The germline V and J ends were trimmed by 4 bases and 1 base, with 8 bases remaining between them.

This clonotype showed up many times. The genes are TRBV20-1 and TRBJ2-7; D not certain. Germline assignment: CDR1 DFQATT and CDR2 SNEGSKA (reference sequence). Trimming stripped 7 bases from V and 2 bases from J, with 9 bases between. The CDR3 contains 11 residues. The CDR3 loop is CSVRIPYEQYF. Here the CDR3 DNA reads TGCAGTGTGAGGATTCCCTACGAGCAGTACTTC.

This clonotype was detected ten times or more. The genes are TRBV12-3 or TRBV12-4 and TRBJ1-2; perhaps TRBD1 as D (6 bases). The CDR3 covers 17 residues. V gave up 4 bases and J gave up 4 bases, with 22 bases separating them. This chain's CDR3 is CASSWSTGTPGVYGYTF. CDR3 bases: TGTGCCAGCAGTTGGTCTACCGGGACACCAGGCGTCTATGGCTACACCTTC.